Below, 8 T cell receptor beta chains from the same sample are listed, as sequenced in a study of T cells after posttransplantation cyclophosphamide. The naive gate required viable CD3+CD4+ or CD3+CD8+ cells with CCR7+CD45RA+CD45RO-CD95-CD27+CD28+ phenotype. Method: immunoSEQ multiplex PCR; TCRdb's copy keeps in-frame clones and lacks some. The sample records some 30,000 clones, roughly nine tenths being singletons. Sample: naive CD4+ T cells sorted from blood. The receptors come from a man between 25 and 39 years old in good health and a related stem cell transplant donor.

The V call is TRBV9, the J call TRBJ1-2, with TRBD1 matching 8 bases. The CDR3 is made up of 13 amino acids. J gave up 8 bases and V 4 bases, and 7 bases lay outside the gene matches. Germline V gene lookup returns CDR1 SGDLS and CDR2 YYNGEE. The CDR3 loop is CASSIDRGGGYTF. CDR3 nucleotides: TGTGCCAGCAGCATAGACAGGGGCGGCGGCTACACCTTC. Filled out from reference TRBV9 and TRBJ1-2, the complete variable domain reads DSGVTQTPKHLITATGQRVTLRCSPRSGDLSVYWYQQSLDQGLQFLIQYYNGEERAKGNILERFSAQQFPDLHSELNLSSLELGDSALYFCASSIDRGGGYTFGSGTRLTVV.

The rearrangement joins TRBV18 to TRBJ1-6; D unresolved. The CDR3 loop spans 17 amino acids. V lost 3 bases, J lost 0 bases, and 12 bases lay in between. The germline gives CDR1 KGHSH, CDR2 LQKENI. The CDR3 bases are TGTGCCAGCTCACCGAGTCACGGGAGCTCCTATAATTCACCCCTCCACTTT. It is translated as CASSPSHGSSYNSPLHF.

CDR3 residues: CAISRTGRGATNEKLFF. The CDR3 bases are TGTGCCATCAGTCGGACAGGAAGGGGGGCAACTAATGAAAAACTGTTTTTT. The chain carries TRBV10-3 and TRBJ1-4; 7 bases are a match to TRBD1. The trim removed 5 bases at V and 0 bases at J, leaving 9 bases unmatched. Germline V gene data show CDR1 as ENHRY and CDR2 as SYGVKD. CDR3 size: 17 residues.

V usage is TRBV7-3 and J usage is TRBJ2-1, with a tentative D call TRBD2 (6 bases). This CDR3 has 13 amino acids. Germline CDR1 SGHTA, CDR2 FQGTGA. Trimming removed 5 bases from V and 6 bases from J, with 11 bases in between. The CDR3: CASSRDSTNEQFF. CDR3 sequence (DNA): TGTGCCAGCAGCCGGGACTCCACCAATGAGCAGTTCTTC.

The chain links TRBV5-6 to TRBJ2-5; TRBD1 matches 7 bases. Germline CDR1 SGHDT, CDR2 YYEEEE. CDR3 size: 14 residues. V lost 4 bases, J lost 3 bases, and 6 bases stayed unmatched. Written as DNA, the CDR3 is TGTGCCAGCAGCCCGATAGACAGGGAAGAGACCCAGTACTTC. Protein: CASSPIDREETQYF.

This chain joins TRBV11-1 and TRBJ1-1; 8 positions match TRBD1. Looked up from germline, CDR1 is SGHAT and CDR2 is FQDESV (reference sequence). The CDR3 totals 15 residues. Unmatched junction bases numbered 8, after V lost 4 bases and J lost 4 bases. The CDR3, as DNA: TGTGCCAGCAGCTATACGACAGGGGCGGGCACTGAAGCTTTCTTT. As protein: CASSYTTGAGTEAFF.

This chain links TRBV28 with TRBJ2-5; 10 bases map to TRBD1. The V segment lost 8 bases and the J segment 1 base; nucleotides outside the gene matches: 4. The CDR3 runs to 14 residues. Germline CDR1 and CDR2: MDHEN and SYDVKM. CDR3 DNA sequence: TGTGCCAGCCAGACAGGGGGCTCCCAAGAGACCCAGTACTTC. This encodes CASQTGGSQETQYF.

V usage is TRBV16 and J usage is TRBJ2-7, with 7 nucleotides matching TRBD1. The V gene end was trimmed by 0 bases and the J gene end by 5 bases; junction bases not matched to a gene: 7. Germline values: CDR1 KGHSY, CDR2 FQNENV. This CDR3 spans 15 amino acids. The chain's CDR3 is CASSQSPGQMDEQYF. In DNA, the CDR3 is TGTGCCAGCAGCCAATCACCGGGACAGATGGACGAGCAGTACTTC. The full variable domain, in which reference TRBV16 and TRBJ2-7 provide the parts outside the CDR3, is GEEVAQTPKHLVRGEGQKAKLYCAPIKGHSYVFWYQQVLKNEFKFLISFQNENVFDETGMPKERFSAKCLPNSPCSLEIQATKLEDSAVYFCASSQSPGQMDEQYFGPGTRLTVT.